What follows are 23 T cell receptor beta chains derived from one specimen sequenced in a study of T cells in Graves' hyperthyroidism and ophthalmopathy. RNA transcripts served as the template for amplifying TCR beta CDR3 regions. First-round RT-PCR with HTBI primers amplified the TCR CDR3 region. TCRdb processed the multiplex PCR reads anew with MiXCR; each CDR3 protein has one entry. The table records 600,000 to 750,000 distinct CDR3 sequences, roughly 17% of them present only once. The specimen was blood. These receptors were obtained from a man aged 50-59 years with Graves' hyperthyroidism.

The chain employs TRBV28 and TRBJ2-5, with D possibly called TRBD1 or TRBD2 (5 bases each). This CDR3 has 14 residues. With 7 bases removed from V and 4 bases from J, the gap between germline ends came to 16 bases. CDR1 and CDR2 from the germline V gene are MDHEN and SYDVKM. The CDR3 DNA reads TGTGCCAGCAACCTACAGGAGGAAGCAGAGACCCAGTACTTC. Translation: CASNLQEEAETQYF.

This clonotype has a count of ten or more. The rearrangement joins TRBV6-2 or TRBV6-3 to TRBJ2-6; D gene ambiguous. Germline-derived CDR1 and CDR2 are MNHEY and SVGEGT. V lost 6 bases to trimming and J lost 2 bases, with 11 bases between them. This CDR3 spans 15 amino acids. CDR3 sequence reads: CASRPEDPGANVLTF. DNA of the CDR3: TGTGCCAGCAGACCCGAAGACCCTGGGGCCAACGTCCTGACTTTC.

CDR3 nucleotides: TGTGCCAGCAGCTTAGGGATAGCCAAAAACATTCAGTACTTC. This sequence encodes CASSLGIAKNIQYF. The chain has TRBV7-2 and TRBJ2-4; D call uncertain. V dropped 1 base and J dropped 0 bases, with 4 bases sitting between them. Germline V gene sequence: CDR1 SGHTA, CDR2 FQGNSA. The CDR3 length is 14 residues.

This clonotype showed up many times. V and J are TRBV12-3 or TRBV12-4 and TRBJ1-1; the D is unclear. The CDR3 length is 13 residues. Trimming left V 3 bases short and J 1 base short, with 6 bases between. The CDR3: CASSFGANTEAFF. Written as DNA, the CDR3 is TGTGCCAGCAGTTTCGGAGCGAACACTGAAGCTTTCTTT.

This clonotype was seen a few times. This rearrangement joins TRBV20-1 to TRBJ1-1; D gene ambiguous. The CDR3 length is 12 residues. The germline gives CDR1 DFQATT, CDR2 SNEGSKA (reference sequence). Trimming shortened V by 6 bases and J by 1 base, and 9 bases separated the two germline ends. The CDR3 protein is CSAMTPNTEAFF. DNA of the CDR3: TGCAGTGCCATGACACCGAACACTGAAGCTTTCTTT.

The chain uses TRBV2 and TRBJ2-5, with a possible D match to TRBD1 (6 bases). Per germline, CDR1 SNHLY and CDR2 FYNNEI. Trimming stripped 6 bases from V and 2 bases from J, with 10 bases between. The CDR3 extends over 13 amino acids. DNA for the CDR3: TGTGCCAGCAGGGACAGCCGGCAAGAGACCCAGTACTTC. Its translation: CASRDSRQETQYF.

This clonotype was recorded a few times. This chain uses TRBV11-2 with TRBJ2-7; a weak D match, TRBD1 (6 bases). The CDR3 is 14 amino acids. V dropped 4 bases and J dropped 5 bases, with 15 bases sitting between them. Germline V gene lookup returns CDR1 SGHAT and CDR2 FQNNGV. The CDR3 reads CASSSRDILDEQYF. Written as DNA, the CDR3 is TGTGCCAGCAGCTCTCGGGACATTCTGGACGAGCAGTACTTC.

This clonotype turned up a few times. The chain combines TRBV28 with TRBJ2-2; a possible D gene is TRBD1 (6 bases). The CDR3 runs to 15 residues. The germline V and J ends were trimmed by 5 bases and 1 base, with 11 bases remaining between them. Germline V gene lookup returns CDR1 MDHEN and CDR2 SYDVKM. The CDR3 protein is CASSLTGWNTGELFF. CDR3 coding DNA: TGTGCCAGCAGTCTTACAGGGTGGAACACCGGGGAGCTGTTTTTT.

This clonotype was counted ten times or more. The junction shows a germline mismatch at one end, possibly a read error. The chain employs TRBV7-7 and TRBJ2-5, with 8 nucleotides matching TRBD1. CDR1 is SSHAT and CDR2 is FNYEAQ in the germline V gene (reference sequence). The CDR3 has 13 amino acids. The CDR3 spells CASSQGATETQYF. CDR3 bases: TGTGCTAGCAGCCAGGGGGCTACGGAGACCCAGTACTTC.

Concerning this clonotype: Possible read error: a much larger clone is one base away. This chain connects TRBV10-3 to TRBJ2-4, with D possibly TRBD1 on 6 matching bases. CDR3 length: 14 amino acids. Germline V gene sequence: CDR1 ENHRY, CDR2 SYGVKD. The V gene lost 5 bases and the J gene lost 8 bases, with 16 bases spanning the gap. Here the CDR3 DNA reads TGTGCCATCAGTCCCGAACAGGGCCAGGACATTCAGTACTTC. This gives the protein CAISPEQGQDIQYF.

This clonotype was seen ten or more times. V gene TRBV5-1 combines with J gene TRBJ2-1; a weak D match, TRBD1 (5 bases). The V and J ends lost 1 base and 2 bases respectively, with 7 bases between them. This CDR3 spans 14 amino acids. The germline CDR1 and CDR2 sequences are SGHRS and YFSETQ. The CDR3 protein is CASSLPGTYNEQFF. The DNA for the CDR3 is TGCGCCAGCAGCTTGCCAGGGACCTACAATGAGCAGTTCTTC.

This clonotype appeared many times. The gene calls are TRBV28 and TRBJ1-2; D possibly corresponds to TRBD1 (5 bases). V lost 5 bases and J lost 8, with 15 bases in between. Germline-derived CDR1 and CDR2 are MDHEN and SYDVKM. The CDR3 covers 13 residues. The CDR3 nucleotides read TGTGCCAGCAGTGCGATGGACATCATGGGCTACACCTTC. It encodes CASSAMDIMGYTF.

This clonotype came up many times. The chain uses TRBV28 and TRBJ1-6; TRBD1 is a possible D gene (5 bases). Germline V lookup: CDR1 MDHEN, CDR2 SYDVKM. The ends were cut back, 3 bases at V and 7 bases at J, with 13 bases in the middle. The CDR3 sequence is 15 residues long. Written as DNA, the CDR3 is TGTGCCAGCAGTTTGAGGCAGGGAAGGAATTCACCCCTCCACTTT. It codes for CASSLRQGRNSPLHF. Together with reference TRBV28 and TRBJ1-6, the CDR3 gives the full variable domain: DVKVTQSSRYLVKRTGEKVFLECVQDMDHENMFWYRQDPGLGLRLIYFSYDVKMKEKGDIPEGYSVSREKKERFSLILESASTNQTSMYLCASSLRQGRNSPLHFGNGTRLTVT.

This clonotype came up many times. J is TRBJ2-7 and V is TRBV7-8; 12 bases agree with TRBD2. Germline CDR1 and CDR2: SGHVS and FQNEAQ. V shed 4 bases, J shed 5 bases, and the junction held 9 bases outside the gene matches. CDR3 length equals 16 residues. The CDR3 region is CASSSPSLAGGHEQYF. The CDR3 nucleotides are TGTGCCAGCAGCTCCCCCTCACTAGCGGGAGGCCACGAGCAGTACTTC.

This clonotype came up a few times. The V gene is TRBV7-6, the J gene TRBJ1-2; D remains unclear. The CDR3 sequence is 16 residues long. CDR1 is SGHVS and CDR2 is FNYEAQ in the germline V gene. V lost 0 bases, J lost 0 bases, and 11 bases lay in between. The CDR3 DNA follows: TGTGCCAGCAGCTTAGCCGCCGACGGAGCTAACTATGGCTACACCTTC. The encoded protein is CASSLAADGANYGYTF.

This clonotype was found a few times. CDR3: CASSLEFPAASDQYF. DNA of the CDR3: TGTGCCAGCAGCTTAGAGTTTCCAGCGGCGTCAGACCAGTACTTC. This chain uses TRBV7-6 with TRBJ2-5; maybe TRBD2 (5 bases). Germline CDR1 SGHVS, CDR2 FNYEAQ. This CDR3 has 15 amino acids. Trimming shortened V by 1 base and J by 10 bases, and 19 bases separated the two germline ends.

The chain combines TRBV7-9 with TRBJ2-7; D is unclear. The CDR3 totals 11 residues. Trimming took 4 bases from V and 9 from J, leaving 10 bases between them. Germline loops: CDR1 SEHNR, CDR2 FQNEAQ (reference sequence). Here the CDR3 DNA reads TGTGCCAGCAGCTCTAGGGTAGGGCAGTACTTC. This sequence encodes CASSSRVGQYF.

This clonotype was recorded a few times. The gene calls are TRBV20-1 and TRBJ2-3; perhaps TRBD2 as D (6 bases). V was shortened by 0 bases and J by 3 bases, with 13 bases between the two germline ends. This CDR3 has 15 residues. Germline CDR1 and CDR2: DFQATT and SNEGSKA (reference sequence). CDR3 sequence: CSARDLGGRTDTQYF. The CDR3 nucleotides read TGCAGTGCTAGAGATCTGGGAGGACGAACAGATACGCAGTATTTT.

This clonotype was counted ten times or more. V gene TRBV6-1 combines with J gene TRBJ1-4; 10 nucleotides align to TRBD1. This CDR3 has 20 amino acids. Germline trimming cut 6 bases from V and 1 base from J; bases unmatched to any gene: 17. CDR1 is MNHNS and CDR2 is SASEGT in the germline V gene. CDR3 sequence (DNA): TGTGCCAGCAGCAAGACAGGGGGCACGTGGGGCCCCAGAACTAATGAAAAACTGTTTTTT. This encodes CASSKTGGTWGPRTNEKLFF.

This clonotype was counted a few times. J is TRBJ2-7 and V is TRBV19; D may be TRBD2 (6 bases). CDR1 and CDR2 (germline): LNHDA, SQIVND (reference sequence). There are 16 residues in the CDR3. Trimming took 5 bases from V and 5 from J, leaving 22 bases between them. The DNA of the CDR3 is TGTGCCAGTAGTGGCGGGGATCCATTCGCAGTCAACGAGCAGTACTTC. It is translated as CASSGGDPFAVNEQYF.

In regard to this clonotype: Since no conserved phenylalanine or tryptophan closes the CDR3, a read error is the likely cause. The V gene is TRBV5-1, the J gene TRBJ2-1; D call uncertain. V was clipped by 2 bases and J by 3 bases, with 12 bases between them. CDR1 is SGHRS and CDR2 is YFSETQ in the germline V gene. The CDR3 runs to 15 residues. CDR3 nucleotide sequence: TGCGCCAGCAGCTTTCTCCCCGGCAGCTACAATGAGCAGTTCCTC. It codes for CASSFLPGSYNEQFL.

The sample holds a few counts of this clonotype. CDR3 DNA sequence: TGCGCCAGCAGCCAGGCTCCAGGGGACGAGGACGGCTACACCTTC. Translation: CASSQAPGDEDGYTF. The genes are TRBV4-1 and TRBJ1-2; perhaps TRBD1 as D (6 bases). CDR1 and CDR2 from the germline V gene are MGHRA and YSYEKL. Deletions cut 3 bases from V and 8 bases from J, with 19 bases between. The CDR3 covers 15 residues.

Worth noting for this clonotype: This could be a read error, since a much larger clone is one nucleotide away. CDR3 nucleotide sequence: TGTGCCAGCAGGCAAGCGGGAGGAACAGATGCGCAGTATTTT. It specifies CASRQAGGTDAQYF. This chain joins TRBV12-3 or TRBV12-4 and TRBJ2-3; TRBD2 matches 9 bases. The CDR3 sequence is 14 residues long.